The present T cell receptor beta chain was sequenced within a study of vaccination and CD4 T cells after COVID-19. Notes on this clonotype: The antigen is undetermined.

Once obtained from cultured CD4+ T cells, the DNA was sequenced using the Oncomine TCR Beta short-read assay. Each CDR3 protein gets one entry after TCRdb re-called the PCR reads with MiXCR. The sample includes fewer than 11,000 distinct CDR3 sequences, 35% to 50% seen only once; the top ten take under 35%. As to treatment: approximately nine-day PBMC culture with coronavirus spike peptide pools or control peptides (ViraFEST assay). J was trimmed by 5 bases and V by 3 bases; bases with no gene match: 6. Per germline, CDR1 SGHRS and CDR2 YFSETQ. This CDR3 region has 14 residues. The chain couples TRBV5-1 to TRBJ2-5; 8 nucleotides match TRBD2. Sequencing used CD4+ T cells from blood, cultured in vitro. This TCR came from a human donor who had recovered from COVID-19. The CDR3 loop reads CASSSGGLGETQYF. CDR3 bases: TGCGCCAGCAGCTCGGGGGGGCTTGGGGAGACCCAGTACTTC.